This entry lists 13 T cell receptor beta chains sequenced from one sample in a study of technical replicates of blood from several donors. Profiled with immunoSEQ multiplex PCR; TCRdb holds only in-frame clones, not every one. Found here are around 90,000 clones, around 94% of them singletons; the top ten hold around 0.24%. The specimen was T cells isolated from PBMCs. These receptors were taken from a human donor in good health.

The chain couples TRBV5-6 to TRBJ2-5, with 7 bases that match TRBD2. This CDR3 has 16 amino acids. The germline gives CDR1 SGHDT, CDR2 YYEEEE. Losses at the gene ends were 8 bases for V and 1 base for J; bases not matched to a gene: 14. The CDR3 DNA follows: TGTGCCAGTCGAACCCAGGGAGGGAGGGCCCAAGAGACCCAGTACTTC. As protein: CASRTQGGRAQETQYF.

The V call is TRBV13, the J call TRBJ2-5; tentative D call: TRBD2 (7 bases). The V gene's germline CDR1 is PRHDT and CDR2 FYEKMQ (reference sequence). The CDR3 is 16 residues long. V was shortened by 5 bases and J by 7 bases, with 23 bases between the two germline ends. CDR3 residues: CASSNAGAGREGTQYF. DNA for the CDR3: TGTGCCAGCAGCAACGCGGGGGCCGGGAGAGAGGGGACCCAGTACTTC.

This clone has a single count. J is TRBJ2-1 and V is TRBV4-1; D uncertain. Trimming removed 3 bases from V and 9 bases from J, with 6 bases in between. The CDR3 covers 11 residues. Germline V lookup: CDR1 MGHRA, CDR2 YSYEKL. The CDR3 nucleotides are TGCGCCAGCAGCCAGCCCGGTGAGCAGTTCTTC. It encodes CASSQPGEQFF.

The V call is TRBV7-3, the J call TRBJ1-1; D possibly corresponds to TRBD1 (6 bases). The V end lost 1 base, the J end lost 0 bases, and 15 bases lay between the germline ends. This CDR3 region has 17 residues. The germline gives CDR1 SGHTA, CDR2 FQGTGA. Here the CDR3 reads CASSLKGDMLMNTEAFF. The CDR3 DNA sequence: TGTGCCAGCAGCTTAAAAGGGGACATGCTGATGAACACTGAAGCTTTCTTT.

This chain connects TRBV28 to TRBJ2-6, with D perhaps matching TRBD1 (6 bases). Germline V gene sequence: CDR1 MDHEN, CDR2 SYDVKM. The V gene lost 6 bases and the J gene lost 4 bases, with 31 bases spanning the gap. CDR3 length: 21 residues. The CDR3 nucleotides read TGTGCCAGCAGCGCCATTTCCTTTCAGGGGTGGGCGTCTATGGGGGCCAACGTCCTGACTTTC. Translated: CASSAISFQGWASMGANVLTF.

The chain links TRBV19 to TRBJ1-2; D remains unclear. The germline V gene has CDR1 LNHDA and CDR2 SQIVND (reference sequence). The CDR3 has 13 amino acids. V was pared by 2 bases and J by 7 bases, with 11 bases between. CDR3 in amino acids: CASSINHSSGYTF. The CDR3 DNA is TGTGCCAGTAGTATAAACCACAGTTCTGGCTACACCTTC.

This chain connects TRBV28 to TRBJ2-7; TRBD2 matches at 10 bases. The germline gives CDR1 MDHEN, CDR2 SYDVKM. V lost 8 bases, J lost 4 bases, and 11 bases stayed unmatched. The CDR3 contains 15 residues. The DNA of the CDR3 is TGTGCCAGCTCTACACAGCGGGAGGGATCTTACGAGCAGTACTTC. Protein sequence: CASSTQREGSYEQYF.

This clone is a singleton in its sample. The CDR3 DNA reads TGTGCCAGCTCACCATACGACAGGTACCGTATGAACACTGAAGCTTTCTTT. Its translation: CASSPYDRYRMNTEAFF. This rearrangement joins TRBV18 to TRBJ1-1; tentatively, D is TRBD1 (6 bases). The germline gives CDR1 KGHSH, CDR2 LQKENI. This CDR3 comprises 17 residues. V was pared by 2 bases and J by 0 bases, with 16 bases between.

This chain links TRBV15 with TRBJ1-4; D is possibly TRBD1 (6 bases). CDR1 and CDR2 (germline): LNHNV, YYDKDF (reference sequence). V lost 2 bases and J 8 bases, leaving 15 bases between the germline ends. CDR3 length: 15 amino acids. The CDR3: CATSRLDGQIEKLFF. The CDR3 nucleotides are TGTGCCACCAGCAGATTAGACGGACAGATCGAAAAACTGTTTTTT.

The chain employs TRBV6-1 and TRBJ2-7; 11 nucleotides align to TRBD1. The CDR3 covers 15 residues. V was clipped by 5 bases and J by 3 bases; unmatched bases: 6. The germline gives CDR1 MNHNS, CDR2 SASEGT. CDR3 sequence (DNA): TGTGCCAGCAGTCTGAGGACAGGGGGCTTCTACGAGCAGTACTTC. The encoded protein is CASSLRTGGFYEQYF.

The genes are TRBV2 and TRBJ1-5; 8 bases align to TRBD1. Looked up from germline, CDR1 is SNHLY and CDR2 is FYNNEI. V was clipped by 6 bases and J by 4 bases; unmatched bases: 5. This CDR3 is built from 14 residues. CDR3 nucleotide sequence: TGTGCCAGCAGACAGGGGGGAGGGAATCAGCCCCAGCATTTT. Protein product: CASRQGGGNQPQHF.

The chain is built from TRBV28 and TRBJ1-2, with 8 positions matching TRBD1. Germline V gives CDR1 MDHEN, CDR2 SYDVKM. V shed 8 bases, J shed 8 bases, and the junction held 13 bases outside the gene matches. The CDR3 loop spans 14 amino acids. The CDR3 reads CASSWTGLISGYTF. The CDR3 DNA follows: TGTGCCAGCTCCTGGACAGGGCTCATCTCGGGCTACACCTTC.

The chain uses TRBV4-2 and TRBJ2-4; the D is unclear. CDR3 length equals 14 residues. Trimming removed 0 bases at V and 1 base at J, with 4 bases between. Germline V lookup: CDR1 LGHNA, CDR2 YNFKEQ. In DNA form, the CDR3 reads TGTGCCAGCAGCCAAGATTCGGCCAAAAACATTCAGTACTTC. It specifies CASSQDSAKNIQYF.